This T cell receptor (beta chain) comes out of a study of T cell changes during pregnancy in multiple sclerosis. Produced via immunoSEQ multiplex PCR; TCRdb's table is partial and in-frame only. The sample contains 85,000 to 100,000 clones, about 94% of which appear only once. CDR3 length: 15 residues. Trimming cost V 3 bases and J 1 base; bases outside gene matches: 6. Germline CDR1 is SGHRS and CDR2 is YFSETQ. Here the sequenced sample was peripheral blood, taken after pregnancy. The chain combines TRBV5-1 with TRBJ1-1, with 7 bases that match TRBD1. This receptor was identified in a female donor with multiple sclerosis, enrolled in a pregnancy study. The CDR3 coding sequence is TGCGCCAGCAGCTCCCTCCCAGGGGGGAACACTGAAGCTTTCTTT. This gives the protein CASSSLPGGNTEAFF.